This note documents a single TCR beta chain sequence. The sample comes from a study of blood T cell repertoires in COVID-19. J lost 4 bases, V lost 1 base, and 6 bases had no gene match. This CDR3 has 16 residues. Germline CDR1 is MNHEY and CDR2 is SVGAGI. Original processing notes: Estimated nucleated cell counts came from reference gene primer amplification. Libraries were prepared by immunoSEQ multiplex PCR; TCRdb keeps only in-frame clonotypes and omits some of them. V and J calls and clone size are copied from that table; D and trimming were computed from the DNA. Of some 290,000 clones in the sample, approximately 90% were seen once.

The material sequenced was peripheral blood. V gene TRBV6-5 combines with J gene TRBJ1-5; the match to TRBD1 covers 8 bases. The TCR was taken from a woman aged 45 to 65 who had recovered from COVID-19. CDR3 coding DNA: TGTGCCAGCAGTTACTTCAGGGGGCCGGGGAATCAGCCCCAGCATTTT. Translating gives CASSYFRGPGNQPQHF.